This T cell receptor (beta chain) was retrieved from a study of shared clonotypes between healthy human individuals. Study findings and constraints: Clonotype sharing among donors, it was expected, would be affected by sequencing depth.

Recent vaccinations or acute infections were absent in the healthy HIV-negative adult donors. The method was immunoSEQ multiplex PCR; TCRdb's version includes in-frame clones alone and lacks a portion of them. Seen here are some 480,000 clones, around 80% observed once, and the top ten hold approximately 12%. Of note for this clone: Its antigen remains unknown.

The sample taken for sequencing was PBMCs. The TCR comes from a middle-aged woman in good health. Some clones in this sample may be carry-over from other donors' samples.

This chain's CDR3 is CASSMTGLDTEAFF. The CDR3 region has the DNA TGTGCCAGTAGTATGACGGGACTAGACACTGAAGCTTTCTTT. V and J are TRBV19 and TRBJ1-1, with TRBD1 as a possible D gene (5 bases). Trimming took off 3 bases at V and 3 bases at J, with 11 bases between the two ends. Germline assignment: CDR1 LNHDA and CDR2 SQIVND (reference sequence). This CDR3 region has 14 residues.